These 18 T cell receptor beta chains were sequenced from one sample in a study of blood T cell repertoires in COVID-19. Repertoires were generated with immunoSEQ multiplex PCR, while TCRdb's copy carries only in-frame clones and drops some. Of 12,000 or so clones in the sample, around three quarters were seen once. Source material: peripheral blood. These receptors were taken from a man aged 60 to 69 with COVID-19, enrolled during active disease.

A few counts support this clone. The V call is TRBV5-6, the J call TRBJ1-1, with D unclear. The germline V gene encodes CDR1 SGHDT and CDR2 YYEEEE. This CDR3 has 11 amino acids. The V end was cut by 5 bases, the J end by 1 base, with 3 bases between. The CDR3 loop is CASSRNTEAFF. Here the CDR3 DNA reads TGTGCCAGCAGTCGGAACACTGAAGCTTTCTTT.

Written as DNA, the CDR3 is TGTGCCACCAGCAGGGGGAGACAGGCGAGCTCCTACAATGAGCAGTTCTTC. It encodes CATSRGRQASSYNEQFF. This chain uses TRBV15 with TRBJ2-1; the D gene is possibly TRBD1 (6 bases). The V and J ends lost 3 bases and 0 bases respectively, with 15 bases between them. The CDR3 extends over 17 amino acids. Germline V CDR1 and CDR2: LNHNV, YYDKDF (reference sequence).

V and J are TRBV21-1 and TRBJ2-2; the table assigns TRBD2, which was not confirmed against the DNA. TRBV21-1 is described as a pseudogene. CDR3 size: 16 residues. The CDR3 DNA reads TGTGCCAGCAGCAAATTTCGGGGGTGTTGCACCGGGGAGCTGTTTTTT. It specifies CASSKFRGCCTGELFF.

J is TRBJ2-5 and V is TRBV11-2, with D perhaps matching TRBD1 (6 bases). Trimming took off 2 bases at V and 2 bases at J, with 9 bases between the two ends. Germline CDR1 reads SGHAT; CDR2 reads FQNNGV. This CDR3 has 14 residues. The CDR3 nucleotides are TGTGCCAGCAGCTTATGGACAGAGCAAGAGACCCAGTACTTC. Amino acids: CASSLWTEQETQYF.

V usage is TRBV6-5 and J usage is TRBJ2-7; D not certain. Trimming took off 0 bases at V and 3 bases at J, with 15 bases between the two ends. The CDR3 contains 16 residues. Germline assignment: CDR1 MNHEY and CDR2 SVGAGI. CDR3 coding DNA: TGTGCCAGCAGTTACTCGAAGTCCTCCGCAGACTACGAGCAGTACGTC. This gives the protein CASSYSKSSADYEQYV.

The table lists this clone with a few counts. This chain connects TRBV29-1 to TRBJ1-2; D remains ambiguous. This CDR3 is 14 amino acids long. Germline CDR1 SQVTM, CDR2 ANQGSEA. The V end lost 5 bases, the J end lost 0 bases, and 13 bases lay between the germline ends. As DNA, the CDR3 is TGCAGCGTTTGGGTCACTACCCCTAACTATGGCTACACCTTC. Protein product: CSVWVTTPNYGYTF.

V and J are TRBV4-1 and TRBJ1-5, with D unresolved. V was clipped by 4 bases and J by 0 bases, with 19 bases between them. This CDR3 has 18 residues. The germline V gene has CDR1 MGHRA and CDR2 YSYEKL. CDR3 nucleotide sequence: TGCGCCAGCAGCCCCTTACCGTGGAGGGAGGTTAGCAATCAGCCCCAGCATTTT. Translation: CASSPLPWREVSNQPQHF.

The chain combines TRBV6-2 or TRBV6-3 with TRBJ1-2, with TRBD1 as a possible D gene (6 bases). The V end lost 2 bases, the J end lost 2 bases, and 12 bases lay between the germline ends. Germline V lookup: CDR1 MNHEY, CDR2 SVGEGT. The CDR3 is 15 residues long. CDR3: CASSYGAGDNYGYTF. The CDR3 bases are TGTGCCAGCAGTTACGGGGCAGGGGACAACTATGGCTACACCTTC.

This sequence joins TRBV7-9 and TRBJ2-3; 10 bases line up with TRBD2. There are 15 residues in the CDR3. CDR1 SEHNR and CDR2 FQNEAQ come from the germline V gene (reference sequence). CDR3 nucleotide sequence: TGTGCACTCCTCACCGGGACTAGCGGCACAGATACGCAGTATTTT. This translates into CALLTGTSGTDTQYF.

This clone has a handful of counts. The chain links TRBV2 to TRBJ2-3; possible D gene TRBD2, 6 bases. This CDR3 has 12 amino acids. Deletions cut 9 bases from V and 6 bases from J, with 13 bases between. Looked up from germline, CDR1 is SNHLY and CDR2 is FYNNEI. The CDR3: CAREEGSDTQYF. Written as DNA, the CDR3 is TGTGCCAGGGAGGAGGGAAGCGATACGCAGTATTTT.

This rearrangement joins TRBV6-5 to TRBJ1-5; 9 bases line up with TRBD1. Losses at the gene ends were 6 bases for V and 6 bases for J; bases not matched to a gene: 6. Germline lookup yields CDR1 MNHEY and CDR2 SVGAGI. This CDR3 contains 14 residues. The CDR3, as DNA: TGTGCCAGCAGCCGTGGGACAGGGCCTCAGCCCCAGCATTTT. It encodes CASSRGTGPQPQHF.

This sequence joins TRBV4-2 and TRBJ2-1; TRBD2 is a possible D gene (6 bases). CDR1 is LGHNA, CDR2 YNFKEQ, per germline. V was shortened by 3 bases and J by 10 bases, with 13 bases between the two germline ends. The CDR3 is made up of 13 amino acids. CDR3 in amino acids: CASSHSAGREQFF. CDR3 in DNA: TGTGCCAGCAGCCATTCCGCGGGGCGCGAGCAGTTCTTC.

This clone came up a few times. The V gene is TRBV5-5, the J gene TRBJ2-7; D not certain. The CDR3 has 14 residues. Trimming removed 0 bases at V and 1 base at J, with 8 bases between. Germline V gene lookup returns CDR1 SGHKS and CDR2 YYEKEE (reference sequence). CDR3 coding DNA: TGTGCCAGCAGCTTGGTAGAGAGGTCCTACGAGCAGTACTTC. Encoded protein: CASSLVERSYEQYF. Looking up the rest from reference TRBV5-5 and TRBJ2-7 gives the full variable domain: DAGVTQSPTHLIKTRGQQVTLRCSPISGHKSVSWYQQVLGQGPQFIFQYYEKEERGRGNFPDRFSARQFPNYSSELNVNALLLGDSALYLCASSLVERSYEQYFGPGTRLTVT.

The J gene is TRBJ1-5, the V gene TRBV20-1; D unclear. This CDR3 comprises 14 residues. Trimming removed 3 bases at V and 0 bases at J, with 9 bases between. Germline V gene data show CDR1 as DFQATT and CDR2 as SNEGSKA (reference sequence). The CDR3 sequence is CSASSVYSNQPQHF. In DNA form, the CDR3 reads TGCAGTGCTAGTTCCGTTTATAGCAATCAGCCCCAGCATTTT.

The count of this clone is one. The chain has TRBV18 and TRBJ2-7; the match to TRBD1 covers 7 bases. Germline V CDR1 and CDR2: KGHSH, LQKENI. V shed 3 bases, J shed 3 bases, and the junction held 8 bases outside the gene matches. The CDR3 spans 15 residues. CDR3 loop: CASSPEWDSRYEQYF. The CDR3, as DNA: TGTGCCAGCTCACCGGAATGGGACAGTCGCTACGAGCAGTACTTC.

The chain combines TRBV7-2 with TRBJ2-2; D uncertain. Germline V gene sequence: CDR1 SGHTA, CDR2 FQGNSA. The CDR3 spans 14 residues. V dropped 0 bases and J dropped 6 bases, with 8 bases sitting between them. The CDR3, as DNA: TGTGCCAGCAGCTTAGCATTCCTCGCCGGGGAGCTGTTTTTT. This gives the protein CASSLAFLAGELFF.

The rearrangement uses TRBV4-1 and TRBJ2-3; 12 bases agree with TRBD2. V gave up 4 bases and J gave up 5 bases; unmatched junction bases: 7. The CDR3 consists of 16 residues. Per the germline V gene, CDR1 is MGHRA and CDR2 is YSYEKL. As DNA, the CDR3 is TGCGCCAGCAGCCCCCGACTAGCGGGAGAAGGAGATACGCAGTATTTT. This sequence encodes CASSPRLAGEGDTQYF.

The V call is TRBV14, the J call TRBJ2-6; possibly TRBD1 for D (5 bases). CDR1 and CDR2 from the germline V gene are SGHDN and FVKESK. Trimming shortened V by 4 bases and J by 0 bases, and 10 bases separated the two germline ends. The CDR3 runs 16 residues. CDR3 in DNA: TGTGCCAGCAGCCTTCTTGGGGCCTCTGGGGCCAACGTCCTGACTTTC. It is translated as CASSLLGASGANVLTF.